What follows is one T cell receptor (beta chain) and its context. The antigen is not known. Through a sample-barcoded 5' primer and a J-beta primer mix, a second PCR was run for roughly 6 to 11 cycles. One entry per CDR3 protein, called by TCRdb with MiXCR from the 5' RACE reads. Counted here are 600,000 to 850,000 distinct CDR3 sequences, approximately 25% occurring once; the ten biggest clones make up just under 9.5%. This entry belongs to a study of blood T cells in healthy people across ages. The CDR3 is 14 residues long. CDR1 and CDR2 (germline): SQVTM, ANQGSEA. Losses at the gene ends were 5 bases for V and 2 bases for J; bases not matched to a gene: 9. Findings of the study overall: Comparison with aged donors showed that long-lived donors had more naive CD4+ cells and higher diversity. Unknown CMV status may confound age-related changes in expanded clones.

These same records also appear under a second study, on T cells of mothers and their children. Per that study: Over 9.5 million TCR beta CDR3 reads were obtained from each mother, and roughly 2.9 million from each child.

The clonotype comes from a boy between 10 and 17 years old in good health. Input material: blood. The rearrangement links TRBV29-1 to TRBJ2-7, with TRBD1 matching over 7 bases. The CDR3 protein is CSVYAPGQTYEQYF. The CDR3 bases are TGCAGCGTTTATGCGCCGGGACAGACCTACGAGCAGTACTTC.